A single sample gave rise to the 16 T cell receptor beta chains below, sequenced in a study of cytomegalovirus exposure and HLA in healthy donors (dated 2017 in TCRdb). The library was prepared using the immunoSEQ multiplex PCR assay. The multiplex PCR relied on a mix of 60 forward primers for TCR Vbeta segments and 13 reverse primers for TCR Jbeta segments. Entries here come from immuneACCESS through TCRdb and include only in-frame sequences with V and J called. Some clones fail to appear in such tables; in the studies checked, an unresolved V gene covers under half of the shortfall, and the cause of the remainder is unknown. The sample has roughly 140,000 clones on record, roughly four fifths of them singletons. The top ten constitute under 15% of the sample. Sequencing was performed on PBMCs. The receptors here all came from a human donor in good health.

The chain uses TRBV11-2 and TRBJ2-7; 10 bases are a match to TRBD1. V lost 5 bases to trimming and J lost 6 bases; unmatched junction nucleotides: 19. The CDR3 is 18 residues long. Germline CDR1 SGHAT, CDR2 FQNNGV. In DNA, the CDR3 is TGTGCCAGCAGCCCCCGGGACAGGGGTTTCCGTTTTGCTGTCGAGCAGTACTTC. Protein sequence: CASSPRDRGFRFAVEQYF.

The CDR3 is CASSDSSSSYEQYF. The CDR3 nucleotides are TGTGCCAGCAGTGACTCGTCGAGCTCCTACGAGCAGTACTTC. V is TRBV6-4 and J is TRBJ2-7; D gene unclear. The CDR3 length is 14 residues. Germline V gene lookup returns CDR1 MRHNA and CDR2 SNTAGT. V dropped 0 bases and J dropped 0 bases, with 6 bases sitting between them.

The chain combines TRBV14 with TRBJ2-3; 9 bases are a match to TRBD2. After removal of 3 bases from V and 2 bases from J, the junction contained 6 bases not matched to a gene. Germline CDR1 SGHDN, CDR2 FVKESK. The CDR3 spans 16 residues. The CDR3 nucleotides are TGTGCCAGCAGCCAGGGTAGCGGGGGATTCACAGATACGCAGTATTTT. This codes for CASSQGSGGFTDTQYF. The variable domain in full, with the rest retrieved from reference TRBV14 and TRBJ2-3, is EAGVTQFPSHSVIEKGQTVTLRCDPISGHDNLYWYRRVMGKEIKFLLHFVKESKQDESGMPNNRFLAERTGGTYSTLKVQPAELEDSGVYFCASSQGSGGFTDTQYFGPGTRLTVL.

The chain employs TRBV4-1 and TRBJ2-5; no clear D. Germline V gives CDR1 MGHRA, CDR2 YSYEKL. Trimming cost V 1 base and J 5 bases, with 11 bases left between them. The CDR3 sequence is 14 residues long. DNA of the CDR3: TGCGCCAGCAGCCAAGCCCCCAATGAGGAGACCCAGTACTTC. It encodes CASSQAPNEETQYF.

V usage is TRBV5-1 and J usage is TRBJ1-1; D gene unclear. Trimming cost V 0 bases and J 1 base, with 16 bases left between them. In germline, CDR1 is SGHRS, CDR2 YFSETQ. The CDR3 has 17 amino acids. The CDR3 DNA reads TGCGCCAGCAGCTTGGCCTCTCCAACAGCCAGGAACACTGAAGCTTTCTTT. Protein product: CASSLASPTARNTEAFF.

The V gene is TRBV28, the J gene TRBJ2-1; 10 nucleotides match TRBD2. The CDR3 is 15 residues long. Losses at the gene ends were 6 bases for V and 6 bases for J; bases not matched to a gene: 8. Germline V gives CDR1 MDHEN, CDR2 SYDVKM. The CDR3 nucleotides read TGTGCCAGCAGCCTCCTAGCGGGGGTATTCAATGAGCAGTTCTTC. As protein: CASSLLAGVFNEQFF.

The V gene is TRBV9, the J gene TRBJ2-1; the match to TRBD2 covers 11 bases. The CDR3 has 16 residues. Germline V lookup: CDR1 SGDLS, CDR2 YYNGEE. The V gene end was trimmed by 2 bases and the J gene end by 3 bases; junction bases not matched to a gene: 4. The CDR3 DNA follows: TGTGCCAGCAGCGTCGTTACTAGCGGGAGCTACAATGAGCAGTTCTTC. Translated: CASSVVTSGSYNEQFF.

V gene TRBV11-2 combines with J gene TRBJ1-5; 9 bases are a match to TRBD1. Germline loops: CDR1 SGHAT, CDR2 FQNNGV. This CDR3 is built from 17 residues. The junction had 8 bases not matched to a gene; V was cut back by 3 bases and J by 2 bases. The CDR3: CASSLGQGGLGNQPQHF. The CDR3 bases are TGTGCCAGCAGCTTGGGACAGGGTGGGTTGGGCAATCAGCCCCAGCATTTT.

The CDR3 reads CASSAGTGARKLFF. For the CDR3, the DNA is TGTGCCAGCTCCGCCGGGACAGGGGCCCGAAAACTGTTTTTT. V is TRBV18 and J is TRBJ1-4; 10 nucleotides agree with TRBD1. Germline assignment: CDR1 KGHSH and CDR2 LQKENI. V trimming: 6 bases; J trimming: 10 bases; junction bases outside the gene matches: 8. The CDR3 is 14 residues long.

V usage is TRBV19 and J usage is TRBJ1-5; 9 nucleotides line up with TRBD1. This CDR3 has 15 amino acids. Germline CDR1 and CDR2: LNHDA and SQIVND (reference sequence). Unmatched junction bases numbered 4, after V lost 5 bases and J lost 2 bases. The CDR3 loop reads CASSFDRGGNQPQHF. CDR3 coding DNA: TGTGCCAGTAGTTTTGACAGGGGGGGCAATCAGCCCCAGCATTTT.

The chain combines TRBV2 with TRBJ2-1, with 10 bases aligning to TRBD2. Germline CDR1 reads SNHLY; CDR2 reads FYNNEI. The CDR3 spans 14 residues. After removal of 9 bases from V and 4 bases from J, the junction contained 6 bases not matched to a gene. The CDR3 sequence: CASPQAGGYNEQFF. The CDR3 DNA is TGTGCCAGTCCTCAAGCGGGGGGGTACAATGAGCAGTTCTTC.

This chain links TRBV9 with TRBJ1-3, with D perhaps matching TRBD1 (6 bases). The germline V gene has CDR1 SGDLS and CDR2 YYNGEE. V was cut by 4 bases and J by 6 bases, with 11 bases left in between. The CDR3 is 13 residues long. The CDR3 reads CASSPTGLNTIYF. CDR3 DNA sequence: TGTGCCAGCAGCCCAACAGGGTTAAACACCATATATTTT.

The chain links TRBV5-1 to TRBJ1-2; the D is unclear. Per germline, CDR1 SGHRS and CDR2 YFSETQ. The V and J ends lost 4 bases and 4 bases respectively, with 17 bases between them. CDR3 length: 15 residues. In DNA form, the CDR3 reads TGCGCCAGCAGCGTTCAGGATCCAAACCCCTATGGCTACACCTTC. This codes for CASSVQDPNPYGYTF.

This clone was seen once. CDR3 nucleotide sequence: TGTGCCAGCAGCTTAGACCGGGCTAGCGGGATCTACAATGAGCAGTTCTTC. The encoded protein is CASSLDRASGIYNEQFF. V is TRBV7-9 and J is TRBJ2-1, with 9 bases identical to TRBD2. Germline CDR1 is SEHNR and CDR2 is FQNEAQ (reference sequence). After removal of 1 base from V and 3 bases from J, the junction contained 7 bases not matched to a gene. The CDR3 loop spans 17 amino acids.

The chain recombines TRBV19 with TRBJ1-2, with a tentative D call TRBD1 (6 bases). Looked up from germline, CDR1 is LNHDA and CDR2 is SQIVND (reference sequence). V was trimmed by 5 bases and J by 3 bases, leaving 16 bases between them. CDR3 length equals 15 residues. CDR3 nucleotides: TGTGCCAGTAGTGAATTCAGGGGAATCGACTATGGCTACACCTTC. Translated, it gives CASSEFRGIDYGYTF. Supplemented by reference TRBV19 and TRBJ1-2, the full variable domain reads DGGITQSPKYLFRKEGQNVTLSCEQNLNHDAMYWYRQDPGQGLRLIYYSQIVNDFQKGDIAEGYSVSREKKESFPLTVTSAQKNPTAFYLCASSEFRGIDYGYTFGSGTRLTVV.

The sample holds a few counts of this clone. This chain uses TRBV10-3 with TRBJ1-2, with TRBD1 identical over 7 bases. Germline V CDR1 and CDR2: ENHRY, SYGVKD. Germline trimming cut 7 bases from V and 0 bases from J; bases unmatched to any gene: 14. CDR3 size: 17 residues. The CDR3 nucleotides read TGTGCCATCAATAGCCGGGACAGCCGAAACCCTAACTATGGCTACACCTTC. Its protein is CAINSRDSRNPNYGYTF.